Presented here are 14 T cell receptor beta chains from one specimen sequenced in a study of blood T cell repertoires in COVID-19. Generated by immunoSEQ multiplex PCR, the TCRdb table keeps only in-frame clones and is missing some. This sample has just over 250,000 clones; about 87% occur once, and the top ten carry approximately 4%. The sample consisted of peripheral blood. These receptor sequences come from a man aged 60 to 75 who had recovered from COVID-19.

This clone has just a few counts. Here the CDR3 DNA reads TGTGCCAGCAGCCAATTGTCCGGGACAGGAGTTGAAAAACTGTTTTTT. Protein sequence: CASSQLSGTGVEKLFF. V and J are TRBV3-1 (or the pseudogene TRBV3-2) and TRBJ1-4; 8 bases line up with TRBD1. V shed 2 bases, J shed 7 bases, and the junction held 9 bases outside the gene matches. The V gene's germline CDR1 is LGHDT and CDR2 YNNKEL (reference sequence). The CDR3 loop spans 16 amino acids.

The rearrangement joins TRBV14 to TRBJ1-3, with D uncertain. The germline V gene has CDR1 SGHDN and CDR2 FVKESK. V dropped 1 base and J dropped 0 bases, with 10 bases sitting between them. The CDR3 runs to 16 residues. CDR3 protein: CASSQAGPSSGNTIYF. For the CDR3, the DNA is TGTGCCAGCAGCCAAGCAGGTCCAAGCTCTGGAAACACCATATATTTT.

The chain uses TRBV15 and TRBJ1-5; a weak D match, TRBD1 (6 bases). CDR1 and CDR2 from the germline V gene are LNHNV and YYDKDF (reference sequence). The length of the CDR3 is 15 residues. V was pared by 0 bases and J by 7 bases, with 13 bases between. CDR3 region: CATSRDLGTQQPQHF. In nucleotides, the CDR3 is TGTGCCACCAGCAGAGATCTCGGGACACAACAGCCCCAGCATTTT.

The rearrangement uses TRBV28 and TRBJ1-1; possibly TRBD1 for D (6 bases). The CDR3 covers 13 residues. The V gene lost 2 bases and the J gene lost 9 bases, with 13 bases spanning the gap. The germline CDR1 and CDR2 sequences are MDHEN and SYDVKM. CDR3 region: CASSLGQPGKAFF. CDR3 nucleotides: TGTGCCAGCAGTTTAGGACAGCCCGGCAAAGCTTTCTTT.

The chain joins TRBV3-1 (or the pseudogene TRBV3-2) to TRBJ2-3, with D possibly matching TRBD2 (6 bases). V was trimmed by 4 bases and J by 4 bases, leaving 18 bases between them. Germline V lookup: CDR1 LGHDT, CDR2 YNNKEL (reference sequence). CDR3 length equals 16 residues. The CDR3, as DNA: TGTGCCAGCAGCCCAATCGCAGGCGGGGTCGCAGATACGCAGTATTTT. Protein product: CASSPIAGGVADTQYF.

The V and J genes are TRBV19 and TRBJ1-5; unclear D gene. Germline CDR1 LNHDA, CDR2 SQIVND (reference sequence). V dropped 2 bases and J dropped 1 base, with 9 bases sitting between them. This CDR3 has 15 residues. The CDR3 reads CASSIPWQSNQPQHF. In nucleotides, the CDR3 is TGTGCCAGTAGTATACCGTGGCAAAGCAATCAGCCCCAGCATTTT.

The chain carries TRBV2 and TRBJ2-2; no clear D. Germline loops: CDR1 SNHLY, CDR2 FYNNEI. V was pared by 6 bases and J by 4 bases, with 6 bases between. The CDR3 sequence is 12 residues long. This chain's CDR3 is CASRYTTGELFF. The CDR3 DNA is TGTGCCAGCAGGTACACCACCGGGGAGCTGTTTTTT.

The V call is TRBV30, the J call TRBJ2-7; D possibly corresponds to TRBD2 (6 bases). The V end lost 2 bases, the J end lost 3 bases, and 14 bases lay between the germline ends. The CDR3 is 14 residues long. The V gene's germline CDR1 is GTSNPN and CDR2 SVGIG (reference sequence). DNA for the CDR3: TGTGCCTGGAGTCGGACTACTAGGGACTACGAGCAGTACTTC. Its protein is CAWSRTTRDYEQYF. The whole variable domain, remainder taken from reference TRBV30 and TRBJ2-7, is SQTIHQWPATLVQPVGSPLSLECTVEGTSNPNLYWYRQAAGRGLQLLFYSVGIGQISSEVPQNLSASRPQDRQFILSSKKLLLSDSGFYLCAWSRTTRDYEQYFGPGTRLTVT.

The chain combines TRBV5-4 with TRBJ1-1; no reliable D call. The length of the CDR3 is 11 residues. CDR1 SGHNT and CDR2 YYREEE come from the germline V gene (reference sequence). Trimming removed 4 bases at V and 5 bases at J, with 6 bases between. The DNA of the CDR3 is TGTGCCAGCAGCCTCAGGACTGAAGCTTTCTTT. Translated: CASSLRTEAFF.

The rearrangement joins TRBV7-9 to TRBJ1-2; 7 bases match TRBD1. CDR1 and CDR2 from the germline V gene are SEHNR and FQNEAQ (reference sequence). This CDR3 spans 15 amino acids. V lost 10 bases, J lost 0 bases, and 11 bases stayed unmatched. The CDR3, as DNA: TGTGCCATCAACTTTCCCGGGACAGCTAACTATGGCTACACCTTC. As protein: CAINFPGTANYGYTF.

The chain is built from TRBV18 and TRBJ1-4; D unclear. There are 13 residues in the CDR3. Germline lookup yields CDR1 KGHSH and CDR2 LQKENI. With 3 bases removed from V and 3 bases from J, the gap between germline ends came to 5 bases. In DNA, the CDR3 is TGTGCCAGCTCACCCATTGCTAATGAAAAACTGTTTTTT. Its translation: CASSPIANEKLFF.

The rearrangement uses TRBV2 and TRBJ2-3; D perhaps matches TRBD2 (5 bases). Germline V gene sequence: CDR1 SNHLY, CDR2 FYNNEI. The ends were cut back, 2 bases at V and 3 bases at J, with 18 bases in the middle. The CDR3 loop spans 17 amino acids. The DNA for the CDR3 is TGTGCCAGCAGTGAACCGGGATCGGGGAGTGGGACAGATACGCAGTATTTT. Translating it yields CASSEPGSGSGTDTQYF.

The chain is built from TRBV24-1 and TRBJ2-2; D unresolved. This CDR3 region has 13 residues. CDR1 is KGHDR, CDR2 SFDVKD, per germline. Trimming left V 9 bases short and J 6 bases short, with 13 bases between. For the CDR3, the DNA is TGTGCCACCCGGCGCGGCGTCTCCGGGGAGCTGTTTTTT. Translating gives CATRRGVSGELFF.

This sequence joins TRBV3-1 (or the pseudogene TRBV3-2) and TRBJ2-5, with D possibly TRBD1 on 5 matching bases. The germline V and J ends were trimmed by 4 bases and 6 bases, with 27 bases remaining between them. CDR3 length: 18 residues. CDR1 LGHDT and CDR2 YNNKEL come from the germline V gene (reference sequence). CDR3 DNA: TGTGCCAGCAGCCGCCAGGGTCAGAGAGTATCTCCGAAAAAGACCCAGTACTTC. Translated, it gives CASSRQGQRVSPKKTQYF.